The 25 T cell receptor beta chains below were found in one sample sequenced in a study of identical twins (dated by TCRdb to 2015 to 2016). Library construction relied on 5' RACE. Sequenced on an Illumina HiSeq 2000. TCRdb took the public reads, trimmed them with fastp at Q25, ran MiXCR for clone calling and kept in-frame beta chains. Entries are consolidated by CDR3 protein sequence, retaining the most common genes and DNA. Across this sample there are some 460,000 distinct CDR3 sequences, with approximately 15% seen only once. The ten largest clonotypes hold 0.5% to 0.65% of the sample. This same sample was also taken into another study, of yellow fever vaccine responses in identical twins.

Sequencing was done on a sample of CD4+ T cells sorted from blood. Receptors originate from a young woman in good health.

The chain uses TRBV4-2 and TRBJ2-3; 13 bases are shared with TRBD2. This CDR3 has 16 residues. Looked up from germline, CDR1 is LGHNA and CDR2 is YNFKEQ. J lost 10 bases, V lost 0 bases, and 7 bases had no gene match. The CDR3 protein is CASSQEGLAGVEAQYF. CDR3 in DNA: TGTGCCAGCAGCCAAGAAGGACTAGCGGGAGTCGAGGCGCAGTATTTT.

This clonotype has just a few counts. The rearrangement uses TRBV19 and TRBJ2-2, with TRBD2 as a possible D gene (6 bases). Per germline, CDR1 LNHDA and CDR2 SQIVND (reference sequence). V lost 7 bases and J lost 1, with 13 bases in between. This CDR3 region has 15 residues. This chain's CDR3 is CASNAGKMNTGELFF. The CDR3 DNA follows: TGTGCCAGTAATGCGGGAAAGATGAACACCGGGGAGCTGTTTTTT.

This clonotype was counted once. The rearrangement joins TRBV7-9 to TRBJ2-2; TRBD1 matches at 8 bases. The CDR3 extends over 15 amino acids. The ends lost 5 bases at V and 1 base at J; junction bases unmatched: 3. Germline values: CDR1 SEHNR, CDR2 FQNEAQ (reference sequence). The chain's CDR3 is CASSVGQGNTGELFF. The CDR3 DNA is TGTGCCAGCAGCGTAGGACAGGGGAACACCGGGGAGCTGTTTTTT.

This clonotype came up many times. The chain couples TRBV5-1 to TRBJ2-7; TRBD1 might be the D (6 bases). CDR3 length: 15 amino acids. V lost 0 bases and J 2 bases, leaving 12 bases between the germline ends. CDR1 SGHRS and CDR2 YFSETQ come from the germline V gene. CDR3 in amino acids: CASSLAGQGTYEQYF. Here the CDR3 DNA reads TGCGCCAGCAGCTTGGCAGGGCAGGGGACCTACGAGCAGTACTTC.

This clonotype was picked up a small number of times. This chain uses TRBV5-1 with TRBJ2-3; 7 bases match TRBD2. Germline assignment: CDR1 SGHRS and CDR2 YFSETQ. Trimming removed 2 bases from V and 4 bases from J; junction bases left unmatched: 13. CDR3 length: 17 residues. CDR3 in amino acids: CASSFIAREQGADTQYF. Here the CDR3 DNA reads TGCGCCAGCAGCTTTATTGCGCGGGAGCAGGGTGCAGATACGCAGTATTTT.

The chain recombines TRBV12-3 or TRBV12-4 with TRBJ1-5; 10 nucleotides align to TRBD1. The CDR3 is 16 amino acids. Unmatched junction bases numbered 8, after V lost 6 bases and J lost 3 bases. CDR3 sequence reads: CASSQRTGGINQPQHF. The CDR3, as DNA: TGTGCCAGCAGCCAGAGGACAGGGGGAATCAATCAGCCCCAGCATTTT.

The V gene is TRBV2, the J gene TRBJ2-5, with D uncertain. V was pared by 5 bases and J by 7 bases, with 14 bases between. The CDR3 is 13 residues long. The germline CDR1 and CDR2 sequences are SNHLY and FYNNEI. In DNA form, the CDR3 reads TGTGCCAGCAGTCCCGGGCGAGAATCGACCCAGTACTTC. Translated: CASSPGRESTQYF.

The table lists this clonotype with many counts. The chain uses TRBV6-1 and TRBJ2-3; D gene uncertain. Germline CDR1 and CDR2: MNHNS and SASEGT. The V and J ends lost 5 bases and 2 bases respectively, with 8 bases between them. This CDR3 is 13 amino acids long. CDR3 in amino acids: CASSRTYTDTQYF. CDR3 nucleotides: TGTGCCAGCAGTCGAACCTACACAGATACGCAGTATTTT.

The chain has TRBV15 and TRBJ2-1, with TRBD2 matching over 11 bases. The germline CDR1 and CDR2 sequences are LNHNV and YYDKDF (reference sequence). Unmatched junction bases numbered 6, after V lost 0 bases and J lost 8 bases. The CDR3 loop spans 16 amino acids. CDR3 sequence (DNA): TGTGCCACCAGCAGAGATTCTAGCGGGAGGTTATATGAGCAGTTCTTC. Translated, it gives CATSRDSSGRLYEQFF.

This clonotype was counted a few times. The rearrangement joins TRBV7-9 to TRBJ1-1; D possibly corresponds to TRBD1 (6 bases). The V gene lost 3 bases and the J gene lost 6 bases, with 11 bases spanning the gap. Germline values: CDR1 SEHNR, CDR2 FQNEAQ (reference sequence). The CDR3 loop spans 13 amino acids. CDR3 loop: CASSFQGKSEAFF. Written as DNA, the CDR3 is TGTGCCAGCAGCTTTCAGGGGAAATCTGAAGCTTTCTTT.

Only a few counts were recorded for this clonotype. The chain employs TRBV6-1 and TRBJ2-3; perhaps TRBD2 as D (6 bases). The germline V and J ends were trimmed by 6 bases and 2 bases, with 21 bases remaining between them. CDR1 and CDR2 from the germline V gene are MNHNS and SASEGT. The CDR3 consists of 17 residues. CDR3 in amino acids: CASRLPRRGTTTDTQYF. The CDR3, as DNA: TGTGCCAGCAGACTTCCTAGACGGGGGACCACCACAGATACGCAGTATTTT.

CDR3 loop: CAISERGATYEQYF. The CDR3 DNA reads as TGTGCCATCAGTGAGCGGGGGGCCACATACGAGCAGTACTTC. The rearrangement links TRBV10-3 to TRBJ2-7; weak D call: TRBD2 (7 bases). Germline loops: CDR1 ENHRY, CDR2 SYGVKD. This CDR3 is built from 14 residues. The ends were cut back, 2 bases at V and 4 bases at J, with 12 bases in the middle.

The chain has TRBV5-5 and TRBJ2-7; a possible D gene is TRBD2 (6 bases). CDR3 length: 12 residues. Germline V gives CDR1 SGHKS, CDR2 YYEKEE (reference sequence). Trimming left V 9 bases short and J 10 bases short, with 20 bases between. The DNA of the CDR3 is TGTGCCATGAGCCCGGAGCGGGCGAGTCAGTACTTC. Translation: CAMSPERASQYF.

The rearrangement links TRBV5-1 to TRBJ1-2; tentatively, D is TRBD1 (5 bases). The ends were cut back, 4 bases at V and 5 bases at J, with 15 bases in the middle. The CDR3 sequence is 14 residues long. Per the germline V gene, CDR1 is SGHRS and CDR2 is YFSETQ. The CDR3 DNA is TGCGCCAGCAGCCCCGACAGATTTTCTTATGGCTACACCTTC. Encoded protein: CASSPDRFSYGYTF.

A few counts support this clonotype. The rearrangement links TRBV5-1 to TRBJ2-4, with D maybe TRBD1 (6 bases). The CDR3 runs to 14 residues. CDR1 is SGHRS and CDR2 is YFSETQ in the germline V gene. V was shortened by 0 bases and J by 12 bases, with 16 bases between the two germline ends. The CDR3 spells CASSLEGTSHSQYF. The CDR3 DNA sequence: TGCGCCAGCAGCTTGGAAGGGACATCACACTCTCAGTACTTC.

This clonotype was seen a few times. This rearrangement joins TRBV15 to TRBJ2-7; 8 nucleotides match TRBD1. Looked up from germline, CDR1 is LNHNV and CDR2 is YYDKDF (reference sequence). The CDR3 spans 14 residues. V shed 0 bases and J 7 bases; nucleotides not matched to a gene: 5. The DNA for the CDR3 is TGTGCCACCAGCAGAGACCGGACAGGGAGGGAGCAGTACTTC. Translation gives CATSRDRTGREQYF. The full variable domain, rest sourced from reference TRBV15 and TRBJ2-7, is DAMVIQNPRYQVTQFGKPVTLSCSQTLNHNVMYWYQQKSSQAPKLLFHYYDKDFNNEADTPDNFQSRRPNTSFCFLDIRSPGLGDTAMYLCATSRDRTGREQYFGPGTRLTVT.

This clonotype was recorded many times. The chain has TRBV3-1 and TRBJ1-2; 8 positions match TRBD1. CDR3 length: 15 amino acids. The J segment lost 1 base and the V segment lost 6 bases, leaving 7 bases of the junction unmatched. In germline, CDR1 is LGHDT, CDR2 YNNKEL (reference sequence). The CDR3 DNA is TGTGCCAGCAGTATACTTGGACAGGGTAACTATGGCTACACCTTC. Translation gives CASSILGQGNYGYTF.

The chain joins TRBV14 to TRBJ2-4, with 8 bases matching TRBD2. Germline V gene sequence: CDR1 SGHDN, CDR2 FVKESK. The J segment lost 8 bases and the V segment lost 4 bases, leaving 1 base of the junction unmatched. The CDR3 is 12 residues long. The CDR3 coding sequence is TGTGCCAGCAGCCCGGGGGGGGACATTCAGTACTTC. It specifies CASSPGGDIQYF.

The V gene is TRBV6-2 or TRBV6-3, the J gene TRBJ2-7; 8 positions match TRBD1. V lost 5 bases, J lost 4 bases, and 10 bases stayed unmatched. Germline V gene sequence: CDR1 MNHEY, CDR2 SVGEGT. This CDR3 is 15 amino acids long. CDR3 sequence: CASSATGGKAYEQYF. In DNA, the CDR3 is TGTGCCAGCAGTGCTACAGGGGGGAAAGCTTACGAGCAGTACTTC.

This clonotype was seen repeatedly, ten times or more. The gene calls are TRBV11-2 and TRBJ1-1; D not resolved. Germline CDR1 and CDR2: SGHAT and FQNNGV. This CDR3 has 12 residues. The V end lost 2 bases, the J end lost 4 bases, and 5 bases lay between the germline ends. The CDR3 sequence is CASSLQATEAFF. For the CDR3, the DNA is TGTGCCAGCAGCTTACAGGCCACTGAAGCTTTCTTT.

Many counts were recorded for this clonotype. The chain uses TRBV29-1 and TRBJ2-3; D perhaps matches TRBD2 (5 bases). The V gene lost 6 bases and the J gene lost 1 base, with 14 bases spanning the gap. Germline CDR1 is SQVTM and CDR2 is ANQGSEA. The CDR3 is 14 amino acids. CDR3 DNA: TGCAGCGTCGGACTCACTAGGGGCACAGATACGCAGTATTTT. This sequence encodes CSVGLTRGTDTQYF.

V is TRBV5-6 and J is TRBJ2-7; perhaps TRBD1 as D (6 bases). Germline V gene data show CDR1 as SGHDT and CDR2 as YYEEEE. Trimming left V 4 bases short and J 2 bases short, with 13 bases between. The CDR3 extends over 14 amino acids. This CDR3 is CASSSRDTPYEQYF. CDR3 nucleotides: TGTGCCAGCAGCAGCCGGGACACCCCCTACGAGCAGTACTTC.

This rearrangement joins TRBV7-9 to TRBJ2-5; 8 bases fit TRBD2. V was clipped by 5 bases and J by 2 bases; unmatched bases: 7. The CDR3 spans 15 residues. Germline V gene sequence: CDR1 SEHNR, CDR2 FQNEAQ (reference sequence). The CDR3 here is CASSQTSGSQETQYF. The CDR3 DNA is TGTGCCAGCAGCCAAACTAGCGGATCACAAGAGACCCAGTACTTC.

This clonotype has a handful of counts. The rearrangement links TRBV12-3 or TRBV12-4 to TRBJ2-7, with 9 bases aligning to TRBD1. The CDR3 runs to 14 residues. V was pared by 5 bases and J by 2 bases, with 4 bases of the junction left unmatched. The CDR3 region is CASSGGTGTYEQYF. The CDR3 nucleotides are TGTGCCAGCAGTGGGGGGACAGGGACCTACGAGCAGTACTTC.

This clonotype was recorded only once. V and J are TRBV20-1 and TRBJ2-7; no definite D call. Germline-derived CDR1 and CDR2 are DFQATT and SNEGSKA (reference sequence). This CDR3 is built from 13 residues. V was pared by 6 bases and J by 6 bases, with 18 bases between. The CDR3 loop reads CSAWTRLGGEQYF. Written as DNA, the CDR3 is TGCAGTGCCTGGACCCGGCTAGGCGGCGAGCAGTACTTC.